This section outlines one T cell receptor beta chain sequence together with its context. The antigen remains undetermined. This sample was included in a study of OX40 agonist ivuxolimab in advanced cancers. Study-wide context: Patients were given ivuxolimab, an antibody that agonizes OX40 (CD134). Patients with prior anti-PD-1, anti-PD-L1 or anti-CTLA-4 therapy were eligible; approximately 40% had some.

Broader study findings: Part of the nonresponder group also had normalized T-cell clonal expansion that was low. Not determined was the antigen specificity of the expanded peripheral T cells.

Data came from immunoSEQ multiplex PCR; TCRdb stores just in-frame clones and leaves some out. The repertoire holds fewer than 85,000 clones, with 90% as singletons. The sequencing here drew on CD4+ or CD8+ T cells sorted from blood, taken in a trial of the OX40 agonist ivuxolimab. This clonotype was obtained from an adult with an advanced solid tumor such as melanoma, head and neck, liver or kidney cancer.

The CDR3 is CASSYGAGGLSYEQYF. CDR3 sequence (DNA): TGTGCCAGCAGTTACGGAGCCGGGGGTCTCTCCTACGAGCAGTACTTC. This chain connects TRBV6-6 to TRBJ2-7; possibly TRBD2 for D (6 bases). Germline V gene data show CDR1 as MNHNY and CDR2 as SVGAGI (reference sequence). V was shortened by 2 bases and J by 0 bases, with 14 bases between the two germline ends. This CDR3 contains 16 residues.